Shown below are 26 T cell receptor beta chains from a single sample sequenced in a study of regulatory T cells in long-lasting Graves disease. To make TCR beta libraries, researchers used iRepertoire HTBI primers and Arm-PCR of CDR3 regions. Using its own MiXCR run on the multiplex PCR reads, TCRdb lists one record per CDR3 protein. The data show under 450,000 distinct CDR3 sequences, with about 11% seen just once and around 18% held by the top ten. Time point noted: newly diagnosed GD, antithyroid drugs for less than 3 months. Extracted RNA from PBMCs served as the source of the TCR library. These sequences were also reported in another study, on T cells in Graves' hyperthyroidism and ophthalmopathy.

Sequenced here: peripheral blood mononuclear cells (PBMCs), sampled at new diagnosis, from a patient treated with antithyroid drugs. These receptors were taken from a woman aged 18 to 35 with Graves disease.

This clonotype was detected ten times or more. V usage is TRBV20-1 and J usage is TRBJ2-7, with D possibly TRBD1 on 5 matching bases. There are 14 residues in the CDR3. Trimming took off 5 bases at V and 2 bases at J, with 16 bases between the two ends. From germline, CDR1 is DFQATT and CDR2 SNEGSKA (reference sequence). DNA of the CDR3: TGCAGTGCTTGGAGTAAGGACACGCCCTACGAGCAGTACGTC. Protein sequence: CSAWSKDTPYEQYV.

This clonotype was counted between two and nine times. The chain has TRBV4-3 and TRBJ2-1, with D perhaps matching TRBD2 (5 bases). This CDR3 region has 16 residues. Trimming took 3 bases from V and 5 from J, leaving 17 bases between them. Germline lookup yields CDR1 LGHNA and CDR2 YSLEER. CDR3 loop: CASSHGHGVINNEQFF. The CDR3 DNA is TGCGCCAGCAGCCACGGCCACGGGGTAATAAACAATGAGCAGTTCTTC.

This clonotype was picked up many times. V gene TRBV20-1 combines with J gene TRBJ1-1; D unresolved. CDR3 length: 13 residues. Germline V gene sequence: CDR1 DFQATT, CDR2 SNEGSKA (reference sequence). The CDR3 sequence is CRTTRTVNTEAFF. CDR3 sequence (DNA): TGCAGGACTACCAGGACGGTGAACACTGAAGCTTTCTTT.

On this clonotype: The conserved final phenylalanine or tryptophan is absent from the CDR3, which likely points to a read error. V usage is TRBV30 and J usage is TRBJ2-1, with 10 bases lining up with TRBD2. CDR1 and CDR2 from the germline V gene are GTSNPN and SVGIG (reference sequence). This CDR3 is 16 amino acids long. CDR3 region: CTCNRPPGLASNEQFL. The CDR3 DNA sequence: TGTACCTGTAACCGACCGCCGGGACTAGCGAGCAATGAGCAGTTCCTC.

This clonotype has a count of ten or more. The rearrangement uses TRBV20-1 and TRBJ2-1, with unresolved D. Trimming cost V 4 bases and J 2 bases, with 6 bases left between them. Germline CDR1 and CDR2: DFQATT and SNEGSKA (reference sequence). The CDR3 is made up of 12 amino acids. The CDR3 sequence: CSAKVPYNEQFF. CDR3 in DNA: TGCAGTGCTAAGGTCCCCTACAATGAGCAGTTCTTC.

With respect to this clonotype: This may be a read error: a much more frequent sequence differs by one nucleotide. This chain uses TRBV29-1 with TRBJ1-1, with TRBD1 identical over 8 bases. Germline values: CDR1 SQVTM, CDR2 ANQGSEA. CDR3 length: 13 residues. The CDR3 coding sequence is TGCATCTTCGCGAGCAGGGGGCAGGGTGAAGCTTTCTTT. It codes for CIFASRGQGEAFF.

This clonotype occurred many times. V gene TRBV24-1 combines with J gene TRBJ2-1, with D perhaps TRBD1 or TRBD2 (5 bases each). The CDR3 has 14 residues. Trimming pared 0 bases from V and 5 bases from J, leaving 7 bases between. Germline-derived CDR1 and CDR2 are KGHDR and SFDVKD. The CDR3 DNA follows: TGTGCCACCAGTGATTTGCGAGGGGACAATGAGCAGTTCTTC. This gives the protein CATSDLRGDNEQFF.

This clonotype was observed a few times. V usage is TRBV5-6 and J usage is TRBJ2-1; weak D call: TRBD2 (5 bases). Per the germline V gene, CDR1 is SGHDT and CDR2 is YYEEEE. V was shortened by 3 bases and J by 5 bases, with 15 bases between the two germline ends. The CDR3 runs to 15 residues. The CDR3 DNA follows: TGTGCCAGCAGCTCGAGCGGACGGGGAGACAATGAGCAGTTCTTC. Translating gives CASSSSGRGDNEQFF.

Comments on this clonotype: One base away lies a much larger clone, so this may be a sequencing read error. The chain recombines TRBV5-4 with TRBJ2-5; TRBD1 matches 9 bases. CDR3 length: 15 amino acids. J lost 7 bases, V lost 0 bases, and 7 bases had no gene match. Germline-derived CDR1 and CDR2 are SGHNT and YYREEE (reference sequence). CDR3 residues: CASSLVQGAGGTQYF. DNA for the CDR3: TGTGCCAGCAGCTTGGTACAGGGGGCAGGTGGGACCCAGTACTTC.

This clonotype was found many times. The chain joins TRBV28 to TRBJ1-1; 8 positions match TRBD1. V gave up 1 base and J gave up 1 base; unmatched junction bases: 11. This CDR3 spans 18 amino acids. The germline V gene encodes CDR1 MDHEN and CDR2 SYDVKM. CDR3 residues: CASSLLSSAGQGNTEAFF. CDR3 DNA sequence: TGTGCCAGCAGTTTATTGAGTTCAGCCGGACAGGGGAACACTGAAGCTTTCTTT.

CDR3 in amino acids: CASSYSARGDNYGYTF. The CDR3 bases are TGTGCCAGCAGTTACTCCGCGCGGGGGGATAACTATGGCTACACCTTC. V gene TRBV6-5 combines with J gene TRBJ1-2, with D possibly being TRBD1 (5 bases). The CDR3 has 16 amino acids. V lost 0 bases to trimming and J lost 1 base, with 12 bases between them. Germline CDR1 reads MNHEY; CDR2 reads SVGAGI.

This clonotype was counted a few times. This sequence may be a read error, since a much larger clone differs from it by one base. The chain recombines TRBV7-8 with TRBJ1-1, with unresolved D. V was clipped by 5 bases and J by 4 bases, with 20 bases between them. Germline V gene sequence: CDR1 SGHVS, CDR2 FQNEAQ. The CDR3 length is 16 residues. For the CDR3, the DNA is TGTGCCAGCAGCCCAGGATCTCCGACCAGCTTCACTGAAGCTTTCTTT. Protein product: CASSPGSPTSFTEAFF.

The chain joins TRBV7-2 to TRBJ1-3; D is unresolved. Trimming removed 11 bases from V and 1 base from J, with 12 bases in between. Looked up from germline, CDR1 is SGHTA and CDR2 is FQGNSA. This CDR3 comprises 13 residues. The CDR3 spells CAVSRWSGNTIYF. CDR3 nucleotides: TGTGCCGTATCAAGGTGGTCTGGAAACACCATATATTTT.

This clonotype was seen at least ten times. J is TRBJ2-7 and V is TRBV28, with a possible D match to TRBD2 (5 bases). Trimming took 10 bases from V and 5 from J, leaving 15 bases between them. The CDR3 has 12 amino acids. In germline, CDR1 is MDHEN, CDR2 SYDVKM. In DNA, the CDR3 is TGTGCCACCAAGGGTGGAGGAGACGAGCAGTACTTC. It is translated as CATKGGGDEQYF.

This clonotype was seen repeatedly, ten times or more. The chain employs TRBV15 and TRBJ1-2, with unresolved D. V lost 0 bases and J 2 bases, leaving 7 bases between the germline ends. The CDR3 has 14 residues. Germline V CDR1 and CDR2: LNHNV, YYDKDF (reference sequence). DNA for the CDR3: TGTGCCACCAGCAGAGATGCAGGAAACTATGGCTACACCTTC. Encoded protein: CATSRDAGNYGYTF.

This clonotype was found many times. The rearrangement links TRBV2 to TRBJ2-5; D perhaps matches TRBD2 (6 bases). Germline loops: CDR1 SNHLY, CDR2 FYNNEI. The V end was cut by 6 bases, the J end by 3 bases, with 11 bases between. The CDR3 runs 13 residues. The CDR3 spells CASSGDLKETQYF. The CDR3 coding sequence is TGTGCCAGCAGCGGGGACTTGAAAGAGACCCAGTACTTC.

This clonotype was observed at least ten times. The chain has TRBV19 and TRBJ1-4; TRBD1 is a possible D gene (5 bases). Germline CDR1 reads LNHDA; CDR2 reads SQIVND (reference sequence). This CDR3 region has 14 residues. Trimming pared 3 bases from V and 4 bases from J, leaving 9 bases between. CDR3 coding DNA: TGTGCCAGTAGTATTGCAGGGCATAATGAAAAACTGTTTTTT. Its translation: CASSIAGHNEKLFF. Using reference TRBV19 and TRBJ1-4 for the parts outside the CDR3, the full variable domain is DGGITQSPKYLFRKEGQNVTLSCEQNLNHDAMYWYRQDPGQGLRLIYYSQIVNDFQKGDIAEGYSVSREKKESFPLTVTSAQKNPTAFYLCASSIAGHNEKLFFGSGTQLSVL.

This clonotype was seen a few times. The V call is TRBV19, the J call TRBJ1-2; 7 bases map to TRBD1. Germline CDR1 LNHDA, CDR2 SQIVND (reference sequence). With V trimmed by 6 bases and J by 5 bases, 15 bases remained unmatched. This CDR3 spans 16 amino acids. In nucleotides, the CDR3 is TGTGCCAGTAGCCCCAACAGTGGGACAGAGCTATATGGCTACACCTTC. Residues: CASSPNSGTELYGYTF.

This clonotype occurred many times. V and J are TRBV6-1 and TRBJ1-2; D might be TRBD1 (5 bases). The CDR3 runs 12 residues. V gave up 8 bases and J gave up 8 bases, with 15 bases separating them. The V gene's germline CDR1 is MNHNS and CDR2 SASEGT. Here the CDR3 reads CASGHRTGGYTF. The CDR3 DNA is TGTGCCAGCGGACACAGGACGGGAGGCTACACCTTC.

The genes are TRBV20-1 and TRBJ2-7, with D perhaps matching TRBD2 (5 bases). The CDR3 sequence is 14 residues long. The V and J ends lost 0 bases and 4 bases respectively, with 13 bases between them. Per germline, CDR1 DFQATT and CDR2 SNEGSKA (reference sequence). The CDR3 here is CSARDRSGGYEQYF. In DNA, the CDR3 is TGCAGTGCTAGAGACAGGTCCGGAGGTTACGAGCAGTACTTC.

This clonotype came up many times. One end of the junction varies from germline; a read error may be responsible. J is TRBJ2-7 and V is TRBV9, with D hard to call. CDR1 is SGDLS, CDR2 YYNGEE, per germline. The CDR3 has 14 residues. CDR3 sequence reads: CASSVGLASDEQYF. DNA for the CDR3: TGTGCCAGCAGCGTAGGGTTAGCCTCCGACGAGCAGTACTTC.

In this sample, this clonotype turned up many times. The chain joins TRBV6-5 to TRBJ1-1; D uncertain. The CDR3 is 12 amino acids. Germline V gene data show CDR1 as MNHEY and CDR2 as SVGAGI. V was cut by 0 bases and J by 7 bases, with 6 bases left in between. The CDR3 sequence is CASSYSGREAFF. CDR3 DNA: TGTGCCAGCAGTTACTCCGGACGTGAAGCTTTCTTT.

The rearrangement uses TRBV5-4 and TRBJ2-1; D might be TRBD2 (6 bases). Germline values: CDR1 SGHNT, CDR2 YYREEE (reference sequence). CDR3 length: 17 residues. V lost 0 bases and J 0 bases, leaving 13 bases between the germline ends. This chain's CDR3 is CASSLDPGAGSYNEQFF. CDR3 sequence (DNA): TGTGCCAGCAGCTTGGACCCGGGAGCGGGCTCCTACAATGAGCAGTTCTTC.

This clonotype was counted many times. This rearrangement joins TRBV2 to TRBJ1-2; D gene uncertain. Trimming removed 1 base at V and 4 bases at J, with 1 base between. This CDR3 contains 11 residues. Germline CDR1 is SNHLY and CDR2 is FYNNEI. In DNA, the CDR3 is TGTGCCAGCAGTGAAGTCTATGGCTACACCTTC. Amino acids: CASSEVYGYTF.

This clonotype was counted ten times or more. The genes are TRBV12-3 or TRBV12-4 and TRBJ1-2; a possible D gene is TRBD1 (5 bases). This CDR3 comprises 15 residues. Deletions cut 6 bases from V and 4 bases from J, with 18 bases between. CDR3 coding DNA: TGTGCCAGCAGACGGGACCGTGGGGTCTTCTATGGCTACACCTTC. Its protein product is CASRRDRGVFYGYTF.

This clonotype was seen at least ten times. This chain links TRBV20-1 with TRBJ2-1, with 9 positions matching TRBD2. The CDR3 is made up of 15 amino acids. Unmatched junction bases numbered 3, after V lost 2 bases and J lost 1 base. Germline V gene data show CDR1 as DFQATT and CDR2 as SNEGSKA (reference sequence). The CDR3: CSARQAGGSYNEQFF. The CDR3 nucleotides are TGCAGTGCTAGACAAGCGGGGGGTTCCTACAATGAGCAGTTCTTC.